This T cell receptor beta chain was recovered during a study of T-cell reconstitution after alpha-beta-depleted transplantation in children. The length of the CDR3 is 14 residues. Germline CDR1 reads MNHEY; CDR2 reads SVGAGI. Trimming removed 0 bases from V and 3 bases from J, with 8 bases in between. Construction of the TCRbeta library involved unique molecular identifiers. One entry per CDR3 protein, called by TCRdb with MiXCR from the PCR reads. The data hold more than 200,000 distinct CDR3 sequences, with about 8.2% observed a single time. This clonotype came up many times. V and J are TRBV6-5 and TRBJ2-5, with a weak D call TRBD1 (6 bases). This TCR was recovered from a male patient between 2 and 15 years old who had a stem cell transplant for acute myeloid leukemia, so the T cells may come from the graft donor. Sequenced material: PBMCs, mostly from graft donor cells, taken 360 days after TCRalphabeta/CD19-depleted stem cell transplant. This CDR3 is CASSYSTGKETQYF. CDR3 bases: TGTGCCAGCAGTTACTCGACAGGAAAAGAGACCCAGTACTTC.